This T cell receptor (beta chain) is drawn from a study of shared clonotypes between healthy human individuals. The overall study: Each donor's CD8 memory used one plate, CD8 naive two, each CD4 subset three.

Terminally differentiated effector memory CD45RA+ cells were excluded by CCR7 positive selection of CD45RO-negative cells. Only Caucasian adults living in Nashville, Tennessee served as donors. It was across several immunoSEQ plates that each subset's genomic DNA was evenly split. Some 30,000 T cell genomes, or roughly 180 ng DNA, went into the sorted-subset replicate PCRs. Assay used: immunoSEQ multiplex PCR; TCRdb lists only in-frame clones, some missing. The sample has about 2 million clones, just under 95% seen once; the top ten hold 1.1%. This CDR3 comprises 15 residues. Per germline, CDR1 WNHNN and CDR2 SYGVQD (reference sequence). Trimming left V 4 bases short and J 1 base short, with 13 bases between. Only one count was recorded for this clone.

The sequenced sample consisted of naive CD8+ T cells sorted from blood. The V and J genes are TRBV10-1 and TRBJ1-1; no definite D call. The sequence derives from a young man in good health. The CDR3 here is CASSGGRAGNTEAFF. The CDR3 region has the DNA TGCGCCAGCAGTGGAGGACGGGCCGGGAACACTGAAGCTTTCTTT.